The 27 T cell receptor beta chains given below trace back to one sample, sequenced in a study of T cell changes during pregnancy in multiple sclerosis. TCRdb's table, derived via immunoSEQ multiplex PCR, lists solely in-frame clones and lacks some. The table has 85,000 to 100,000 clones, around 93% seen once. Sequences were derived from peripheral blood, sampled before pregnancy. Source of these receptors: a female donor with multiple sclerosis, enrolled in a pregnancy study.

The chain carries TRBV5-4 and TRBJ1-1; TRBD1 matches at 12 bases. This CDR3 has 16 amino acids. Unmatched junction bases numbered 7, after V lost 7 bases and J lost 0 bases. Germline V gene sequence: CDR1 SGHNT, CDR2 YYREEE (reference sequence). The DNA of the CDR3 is TGTGCCAGCGGTTGGGACAGGGGGCAGGTGAACACTGAAGCTTTCTTT. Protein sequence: CASGWDRGQVNTEAFF.

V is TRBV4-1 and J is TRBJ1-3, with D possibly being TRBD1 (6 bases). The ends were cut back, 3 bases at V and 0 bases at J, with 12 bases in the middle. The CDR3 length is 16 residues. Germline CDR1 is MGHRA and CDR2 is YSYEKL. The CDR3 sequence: CASSHRGGNSGNTIYF. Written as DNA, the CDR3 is TGCGCCAGCAGCCACCGAGGGGGAAACTCTGGAAACACCATATATTTT.

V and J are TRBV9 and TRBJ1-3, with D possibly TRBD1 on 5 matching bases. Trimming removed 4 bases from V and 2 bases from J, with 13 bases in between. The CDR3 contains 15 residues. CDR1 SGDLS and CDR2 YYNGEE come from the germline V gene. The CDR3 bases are TGTGCCAGCAGCCCGCTGGGGGGGGCTGGAAACACCATATATTTT. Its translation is CASSPLGGAGNTIYF.

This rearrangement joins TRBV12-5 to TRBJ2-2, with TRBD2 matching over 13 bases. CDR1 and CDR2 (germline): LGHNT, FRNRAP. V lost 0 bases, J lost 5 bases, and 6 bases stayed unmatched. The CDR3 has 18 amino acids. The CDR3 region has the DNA TGTGCTAGTGGTTTGGTACGACTAGCGGGGGGTAATACCGGGGAGCTGTTTTTT. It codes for CASGLVRLAGGNTGELFF.

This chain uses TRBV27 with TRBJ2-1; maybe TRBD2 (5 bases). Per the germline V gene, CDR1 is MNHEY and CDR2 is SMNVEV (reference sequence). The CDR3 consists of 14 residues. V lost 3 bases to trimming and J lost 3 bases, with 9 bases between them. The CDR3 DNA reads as TGTGCCAGCAGTTTCCGGACTCTCTACAATGAGCAGTTCTTC. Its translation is CASSFRTLYNEQFF.

The CDR3 region is CACGSAYEQYF. DNA of the CDR3: TGTGCCTGCGGGTCCGCATACGAGCAGTACTTC. The chain joins TRBV28 to TRBJ2-7; D possibly corresponds to TRBD2 (5 bases). V shed 11 bases and J shed 4 bases, with 12 bases lying between them. CDR3 length equals 11 residues. Per the germline V gene, CDR1 is MDHEN and CDR2 is SYDVKM. The complete variable domain, with remaining parts taken from reference TRBV28 and TRBJ2-7, reads DVKVTQSSRYLVKRTGEKVFLECVQDMDHENMFWYRQDPGLGLRLIYFSYDVKMKEKGDIPEGYSVSREKKERFSLILESASTNQTSMYLCACGSAYEQYFGPGTRLTVT.

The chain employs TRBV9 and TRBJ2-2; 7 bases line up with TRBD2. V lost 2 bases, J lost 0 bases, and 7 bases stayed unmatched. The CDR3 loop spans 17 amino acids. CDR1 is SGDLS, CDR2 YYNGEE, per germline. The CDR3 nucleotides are TGTGCCAGCAGCGTCCGGTCCGGGGGGTCGAACACCGGGGAGCTGTTTTTT. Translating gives CASSVRSGGSNTGELFF.

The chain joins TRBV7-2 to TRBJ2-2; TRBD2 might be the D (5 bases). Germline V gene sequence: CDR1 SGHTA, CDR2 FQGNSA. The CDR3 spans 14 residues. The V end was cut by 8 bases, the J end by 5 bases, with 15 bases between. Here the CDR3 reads CASGALRRTGELFF. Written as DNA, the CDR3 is TGTGCCAGCGGCGCACTAAGGAGGACCGGGGAGCTGTTTTTT.

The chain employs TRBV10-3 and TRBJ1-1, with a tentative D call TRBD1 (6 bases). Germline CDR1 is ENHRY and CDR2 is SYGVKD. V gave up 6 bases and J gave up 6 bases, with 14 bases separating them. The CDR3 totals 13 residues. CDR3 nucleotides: TGTGCCATCAGCACCCATACAGGGTCTGAAGCTTTCTTT. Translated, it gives CAISTHTGSEAFF.

CDR3 in DNA: TGTGCCAGTAGTATCACAGGGCCCAATGAGCAGTTCTTC. This sequence encodes CASSITGPNEQFF. The V and J genes are TRBV19 and TRBJ2-1; D is perhaps TRBD1 (6 bases). V was trimmed by 3 bases and J by 6 bases, leaving 9 bases between them. The CDR3 is 13 residues long. Per the germline V gene, CDR1 is LNHDA and CDR2 is SQIVND (reference sequence).

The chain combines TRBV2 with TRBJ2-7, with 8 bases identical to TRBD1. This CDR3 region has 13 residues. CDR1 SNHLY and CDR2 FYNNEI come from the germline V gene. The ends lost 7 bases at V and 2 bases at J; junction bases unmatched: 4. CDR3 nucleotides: TGTGCCAGCATCGGACAGGGCACCTACGAGCAGTACTTC. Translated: CASIGQGTYEQYF.

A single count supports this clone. CDR3 bases: TGTGCCAGCAGAGGACAGAATAATTCACCCCTCCACTTT. Translated: CASRGQNNSPLHF. The chain recombines TRBV6-1 with TRBJ1-6; weak D call: TRBD1 (6 bases). V dropped 6 bases and J dropped 5 bases, with 8 bases sitting between them. The CDR3 is made up of 13 amino acids. Per germline, CDR1 MNHNS and CDR2 SASEGT.

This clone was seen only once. CDR3 loop: CASSPTGVVLQFF. CDR3 nucleotides: TGTGCCAGCAGCCCAACGGGGGTAGTCCTTCAGTTCTTC. The rearrangement uses TRBV7-3 and TRBJ2-1, with TRBD2 as a possible D gene (6 bases). V lost 5 bases, J lost 13 bases, and 18 bases lay in between. Germline-derived CDR1 and CDR2 are SGHTA and FQGTGA. The CDR3 runs to 13 residues. The full variable domain, rest sourced from reference TRBV7-3 and TRBJ2-1, is GAGVSQTPSNKVTEKGKYVELRCDPISGHTALYWYRQSLGQGPEFLIYFQGTGAADDSGLPNDRFFAVRPEGSVSTLKIQRTERGDSAVYLCASSPTGVVLQFFGPGTRLTVL.

CDR3 DNA sequence: TGTGCCAGCAGCTGGGACAGACCCGACTATGGCTACACCTTC. It codes for CASSWDRPDYGYTF. V gene TRBV5-4 combines with J gene TRBJ1-2; 7 bases align to TRBD1. This CDR3 has 14 amino acids. Trimming took 3 bases from V and 3 from J; bases not matched to a gene: 5. Per the germline V gene, CDR1 is SGHNT and CDR2 is YYREEE (reference sequence).

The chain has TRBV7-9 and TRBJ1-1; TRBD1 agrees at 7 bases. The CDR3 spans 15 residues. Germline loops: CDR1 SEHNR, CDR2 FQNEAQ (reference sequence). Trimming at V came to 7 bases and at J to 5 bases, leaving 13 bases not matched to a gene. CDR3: CASISREGASTEAFF. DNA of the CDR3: TGTGCCAGCATCTCACGGGAGGGGGCAAGTACTGAAGCTTTCTTT.

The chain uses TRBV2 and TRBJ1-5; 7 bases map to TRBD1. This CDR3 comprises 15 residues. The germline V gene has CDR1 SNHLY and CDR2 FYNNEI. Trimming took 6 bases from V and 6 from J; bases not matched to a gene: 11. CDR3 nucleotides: TGTGCCAGCAGGAACGAGGGGGCGGGTGGTCAGCCCCAGCATTTT. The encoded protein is CASRNEGAGGQPQHF.

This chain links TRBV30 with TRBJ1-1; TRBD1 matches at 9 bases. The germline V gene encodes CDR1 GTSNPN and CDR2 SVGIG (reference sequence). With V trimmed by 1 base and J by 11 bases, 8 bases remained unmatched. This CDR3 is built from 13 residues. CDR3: CAWSGPQGAGAFF. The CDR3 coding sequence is TGTGCCTGGAGTGGCCCACAGGGGGCGGGGGCTTTCTTT.

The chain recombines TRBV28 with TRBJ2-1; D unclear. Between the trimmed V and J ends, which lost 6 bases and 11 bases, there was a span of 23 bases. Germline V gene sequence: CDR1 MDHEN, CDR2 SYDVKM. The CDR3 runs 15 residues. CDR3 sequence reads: CASSYRRPGSSQQFF. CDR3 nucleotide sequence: TGTGCCAGCAGCTACCGTCGGCCCGGTAGTAGCCAGCAGTTCTTC.

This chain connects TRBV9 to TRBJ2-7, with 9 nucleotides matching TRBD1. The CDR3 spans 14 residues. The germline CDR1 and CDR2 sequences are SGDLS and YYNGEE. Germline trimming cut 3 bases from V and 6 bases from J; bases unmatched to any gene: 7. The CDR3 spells CASSASWDRAEQYF. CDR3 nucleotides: TGTGCCAGCAGCGCGTCTTGGGACAGGGCCGAGCAGTACTTC.

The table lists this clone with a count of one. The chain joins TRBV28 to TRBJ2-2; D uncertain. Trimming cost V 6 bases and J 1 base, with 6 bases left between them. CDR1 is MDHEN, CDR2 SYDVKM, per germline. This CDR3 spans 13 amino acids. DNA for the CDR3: TGTGCCAGCAGGTCACAGAACACCGGGGAGCTGTTTTTT. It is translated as CASRSQNTGELFF.

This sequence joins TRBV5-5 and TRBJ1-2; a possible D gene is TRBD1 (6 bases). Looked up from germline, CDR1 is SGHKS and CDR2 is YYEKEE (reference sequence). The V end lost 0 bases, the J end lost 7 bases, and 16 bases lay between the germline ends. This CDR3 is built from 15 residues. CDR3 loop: CASSLVGGPSSGYTF. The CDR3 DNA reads TGTGCCAGCAGCTTGGTGGGGGGGCCCAGTTCTGGCTACACCTTC. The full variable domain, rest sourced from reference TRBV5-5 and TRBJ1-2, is DAGVTQSPTHLIKTRGQQVTLRCSPISGHKSVSWYQQVLGQGPQFIFQYYEKEERGRGNFPDRFSARQFPNYSSELNVNALLLGDSALYLCASSLVGGPSSGYTFGSGTRLTVV.

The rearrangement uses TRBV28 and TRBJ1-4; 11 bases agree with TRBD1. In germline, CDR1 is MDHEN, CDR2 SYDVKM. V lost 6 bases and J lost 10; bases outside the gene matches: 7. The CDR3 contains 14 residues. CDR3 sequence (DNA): TGTGCCAGCAGGTTGGACAGGGGGCTATCAAAACTGTTTTTT. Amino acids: CASRLDRGLSKLFF.

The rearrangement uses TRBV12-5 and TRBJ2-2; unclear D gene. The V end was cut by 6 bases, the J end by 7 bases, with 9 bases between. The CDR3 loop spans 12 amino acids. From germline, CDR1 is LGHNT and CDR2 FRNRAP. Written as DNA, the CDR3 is TGTGCTAGTGGCCTCTCGGTCGGGGAGCTGTTTTTT. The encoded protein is CASGLSVGELFF.

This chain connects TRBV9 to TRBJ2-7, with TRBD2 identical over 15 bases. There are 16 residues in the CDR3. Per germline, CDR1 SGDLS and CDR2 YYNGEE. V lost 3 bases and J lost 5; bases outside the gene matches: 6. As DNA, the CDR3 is TGTGCCAGCAGCGCGGGACTAGCGGGAGGTATCGACGAGCAGTACTTC. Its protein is CASSAGLAGGIDEQYF.

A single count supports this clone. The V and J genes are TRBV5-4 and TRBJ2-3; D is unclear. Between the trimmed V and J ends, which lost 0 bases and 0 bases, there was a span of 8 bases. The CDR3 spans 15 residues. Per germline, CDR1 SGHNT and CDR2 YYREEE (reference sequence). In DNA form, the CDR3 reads TGTGCCAGCAGCTTGGCCGCTACTAGCACAGATACGCAGTATTTT. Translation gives CASSLAATSTDTQYF.

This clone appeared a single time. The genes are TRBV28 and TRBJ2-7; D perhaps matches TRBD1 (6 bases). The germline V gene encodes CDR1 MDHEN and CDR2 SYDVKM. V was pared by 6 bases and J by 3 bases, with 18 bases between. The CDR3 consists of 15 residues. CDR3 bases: TGTGCCAGCAGCAATTATTGGGACACCCACTACGAGCAGTACTTC. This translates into CASSNYWDTHYEQYF.

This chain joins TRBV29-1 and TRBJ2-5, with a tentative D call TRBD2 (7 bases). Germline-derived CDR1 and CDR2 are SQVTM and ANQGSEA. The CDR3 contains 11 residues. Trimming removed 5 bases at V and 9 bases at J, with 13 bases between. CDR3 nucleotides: TGCAGCGTTCGTAGGGAGGGGGCCCAGTACTTC. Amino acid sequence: CSVRREGAQYF.